This TCR beta chain derives from a study of T cells after yellow fever vaccination. Study-level background: Preparation used SMART-Seq v4 Ultra Low Input for the low-cell-number fractions. General study results and limits: Researchers cautioned that FACS-sorted repertoires could harbor abundant clonotypes contaminating from the bulk population. Clones that expanded after primary vaccination mostly reappeared after the booster (roughly 95% CD4, 88% CD8).

It was through 5'RACE template switching that TCR cDNA was made, with a universal primer site and UMIs added. From the 5' RACE reads, TCRdb called clonotypes with MiXCR, one entry per CDR3 protein. The table has around 350,000 distinct CDR3 sequences, approximately 5.7% seen once; the top ten hold 15%. Turning to this clonotype: No antigen is known for it.

In germline, CDR1 is LNHDA, CDR2 SQIVND (reference sequence). The CDR3 is 13 residues long. Germline trimming cut 6 bases from V and 16 bases from J; bases unmatched to any gene: 12. The TCR originated in a man aged 25 to 40 who received the YFV17D yellow fever vaccine. The chain recombines TRBV19 with TRBJ2-2; 9 bases match TRBD2. This sample comprised PBMCs, obtained 5 days after the yellow fever booster vaccination. The CDR3, as DNA: TGTGCCAGTAGCCTTAGCGGGAGTAGCAGGGCGTTTTTT. The encoded protein is CASSLSGSSRAFF.